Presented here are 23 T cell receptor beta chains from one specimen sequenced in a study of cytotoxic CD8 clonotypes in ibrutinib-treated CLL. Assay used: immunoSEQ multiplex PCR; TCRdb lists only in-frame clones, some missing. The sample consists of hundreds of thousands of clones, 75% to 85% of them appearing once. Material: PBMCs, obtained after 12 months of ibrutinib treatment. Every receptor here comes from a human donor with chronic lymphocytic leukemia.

As DNA, the CDR3 is TGTGCCAGCAGCTTATTGAGCAGCCCTGGGCGCACCTTC. As protein: CASSLLSSPGRTF. V is TRBV11-2 and J is TRBJ1-2; D not certain. Germline V lookup: CDR1 SGHAT, CDR2 FQNNGV. The CDR3 sequence is 13 residues long. Trimming pared 2 bases from V and 13 bases from J, leaving 17 bases between.

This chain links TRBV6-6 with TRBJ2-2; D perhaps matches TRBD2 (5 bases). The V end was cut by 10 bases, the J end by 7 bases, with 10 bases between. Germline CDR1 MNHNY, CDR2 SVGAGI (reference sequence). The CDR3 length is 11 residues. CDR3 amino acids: CATREGGELFF. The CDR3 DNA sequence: TGTGCCACCAGAGAGGGCGGGGAGCTGTTTTTT.

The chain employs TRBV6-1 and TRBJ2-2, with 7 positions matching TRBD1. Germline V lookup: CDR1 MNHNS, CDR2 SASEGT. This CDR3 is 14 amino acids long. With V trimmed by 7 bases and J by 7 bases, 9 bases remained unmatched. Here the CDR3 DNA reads TGTGCCAGCATCGCGTCAGGGGGAGTCGGGGAGCTGTTTTTT. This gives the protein CASIASGGVGELFF.

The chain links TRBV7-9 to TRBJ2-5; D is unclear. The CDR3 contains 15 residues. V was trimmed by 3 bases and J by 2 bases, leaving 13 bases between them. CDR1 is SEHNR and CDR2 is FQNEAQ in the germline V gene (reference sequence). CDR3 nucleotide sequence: TGTGCCAGCAGCTTTTCGCCCAAGTCTCAAGAGACCCAGTACTTC. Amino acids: CASSFSPKSQETQYF.

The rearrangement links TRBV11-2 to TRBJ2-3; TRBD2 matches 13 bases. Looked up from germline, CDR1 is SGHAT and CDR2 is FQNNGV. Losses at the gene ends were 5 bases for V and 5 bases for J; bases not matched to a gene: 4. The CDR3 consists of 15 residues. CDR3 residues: CASSRLAGGLDTQYF. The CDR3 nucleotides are TGTGCCAGCAGCCGACTAGCGGGGGGTCTAGATACGCAGTATTTT.

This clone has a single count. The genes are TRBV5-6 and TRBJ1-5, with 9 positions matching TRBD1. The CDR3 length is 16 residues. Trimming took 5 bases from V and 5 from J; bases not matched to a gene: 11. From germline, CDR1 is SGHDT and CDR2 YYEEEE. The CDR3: CASSTSRDRDYQPQHF. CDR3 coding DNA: TGTGCCAGCAGTACAAGCCGGGACAGGGATTATCAGCCCCAGCATTTT.

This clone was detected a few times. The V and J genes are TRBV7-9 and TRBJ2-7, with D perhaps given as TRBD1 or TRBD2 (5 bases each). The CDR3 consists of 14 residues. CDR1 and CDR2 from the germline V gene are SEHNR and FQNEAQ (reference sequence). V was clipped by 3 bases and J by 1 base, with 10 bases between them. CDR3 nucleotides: TGTGCCAGCAGCTTCCGGGACGTTTCCTACGAGCAGTACTTC. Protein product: CASSFRDVSYEQYF.

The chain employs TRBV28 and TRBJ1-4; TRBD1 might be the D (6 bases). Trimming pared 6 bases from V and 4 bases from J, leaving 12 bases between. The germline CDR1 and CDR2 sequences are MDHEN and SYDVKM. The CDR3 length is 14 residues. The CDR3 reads CASSQGWDNEKLFF. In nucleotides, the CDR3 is TGTGCCAGCAGCCAGGGGTGGGATAATGAAAAACTGTTTTTT.

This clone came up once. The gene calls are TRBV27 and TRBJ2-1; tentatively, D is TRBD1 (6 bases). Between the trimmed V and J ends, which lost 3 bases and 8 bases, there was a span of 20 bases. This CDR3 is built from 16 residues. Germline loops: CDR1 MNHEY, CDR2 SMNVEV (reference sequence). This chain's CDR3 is CASSLPGTRSRDEQFF. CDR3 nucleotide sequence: TGTGCCAGCAGTTTGCCGGGGACACGTTCTAGGGATGAGCAGTTCTTC.

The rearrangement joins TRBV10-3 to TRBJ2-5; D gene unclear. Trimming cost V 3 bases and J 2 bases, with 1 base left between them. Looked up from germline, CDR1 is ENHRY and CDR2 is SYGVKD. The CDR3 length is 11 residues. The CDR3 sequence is CAISDQETQYF. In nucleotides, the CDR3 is TGTGCCATCAGTGATCAAGAGACCCAGTACTTC.

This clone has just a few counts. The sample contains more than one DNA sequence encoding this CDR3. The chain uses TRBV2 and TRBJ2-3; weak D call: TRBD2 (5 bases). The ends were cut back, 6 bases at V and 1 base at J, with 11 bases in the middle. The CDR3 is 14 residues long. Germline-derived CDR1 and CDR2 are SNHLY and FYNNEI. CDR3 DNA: TGTGCCAGCAGCCCGGAGGCGCGCACAGATACGCAGTATTTT. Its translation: CASSPEARTDTQYF.

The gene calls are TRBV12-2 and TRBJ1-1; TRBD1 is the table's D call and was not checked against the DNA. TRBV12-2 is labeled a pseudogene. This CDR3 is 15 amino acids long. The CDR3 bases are TGTGCAAGTCGCTCCTCAGGACAGGGAGGCTTGAGGTCTTTCTTT. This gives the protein CASRSSGQGGLRSFF.

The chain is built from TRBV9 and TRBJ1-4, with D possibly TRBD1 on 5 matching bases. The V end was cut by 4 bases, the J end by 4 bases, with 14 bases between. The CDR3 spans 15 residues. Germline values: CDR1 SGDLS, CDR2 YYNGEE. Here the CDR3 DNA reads TGTGCCAGCAGCCCCCAGGGTGGTGGTAATGAAAAACTGTTTTTT. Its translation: CASSPQGGGNEKLFF.

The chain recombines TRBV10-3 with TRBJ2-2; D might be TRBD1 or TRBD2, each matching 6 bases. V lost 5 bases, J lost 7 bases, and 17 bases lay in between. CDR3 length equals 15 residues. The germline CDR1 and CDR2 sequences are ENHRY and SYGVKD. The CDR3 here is CAISNVQGLGGELFF. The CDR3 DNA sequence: TGTGCCATCAGTAACGTACAGGGACTCGGCGGGGAGCTGTTTTTT.

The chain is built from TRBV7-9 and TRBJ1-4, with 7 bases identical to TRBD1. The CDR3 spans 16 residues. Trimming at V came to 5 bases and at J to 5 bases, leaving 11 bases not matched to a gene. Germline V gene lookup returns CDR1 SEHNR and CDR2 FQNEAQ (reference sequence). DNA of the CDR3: TGTGCCAGCAGCCCCAGAGTGGGACAGCCAAATGAAAAACTGTTTTTT. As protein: CASSPRVGQPNEKLFF.

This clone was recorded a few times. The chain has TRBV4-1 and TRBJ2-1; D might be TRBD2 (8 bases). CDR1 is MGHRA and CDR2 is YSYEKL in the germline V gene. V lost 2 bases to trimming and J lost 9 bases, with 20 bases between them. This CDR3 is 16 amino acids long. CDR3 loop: CASSQPGTVAGGEQFF. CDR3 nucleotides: TGCGCCAGCAGCCAACCCGGGACAGTGGCGGGGGGTGAGCAGTTCTTC.

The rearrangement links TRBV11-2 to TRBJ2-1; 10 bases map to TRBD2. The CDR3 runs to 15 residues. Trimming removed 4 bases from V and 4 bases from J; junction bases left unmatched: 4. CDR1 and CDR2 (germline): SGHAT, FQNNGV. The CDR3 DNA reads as TGTGCCAGCAGCTCCGCTAGCGGGAGATACAATGAGCAGTTCTTC. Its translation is CASSSASGRYNEQFF.

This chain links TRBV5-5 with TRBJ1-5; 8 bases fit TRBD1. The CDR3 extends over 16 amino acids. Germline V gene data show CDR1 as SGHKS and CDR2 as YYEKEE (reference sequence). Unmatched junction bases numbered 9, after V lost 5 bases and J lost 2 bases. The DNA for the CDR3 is TGTGCCAGCAGACGCGACAGGGGAAGGGGCAATCAGCCCCAGCATTTT. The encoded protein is CASRRDRGRGNQPQHF.

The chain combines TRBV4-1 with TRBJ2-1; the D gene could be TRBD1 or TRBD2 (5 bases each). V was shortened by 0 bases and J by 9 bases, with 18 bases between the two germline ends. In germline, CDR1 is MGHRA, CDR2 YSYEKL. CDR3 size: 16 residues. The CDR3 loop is CASSQDKANLGGEQFF. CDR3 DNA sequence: TGCGCCAGCAGCCAAGATAAGGCGAACCTTGGGGGTGAGCAGTTCTTC.

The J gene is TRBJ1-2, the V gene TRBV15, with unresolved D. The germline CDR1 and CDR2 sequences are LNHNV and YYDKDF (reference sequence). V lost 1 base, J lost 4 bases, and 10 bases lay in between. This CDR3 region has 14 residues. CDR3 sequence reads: CATSRALDGYGYTF. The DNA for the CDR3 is TGTGCCACCAGCAGAGCCCTCGATGGCTATGGCTACACCTTC.

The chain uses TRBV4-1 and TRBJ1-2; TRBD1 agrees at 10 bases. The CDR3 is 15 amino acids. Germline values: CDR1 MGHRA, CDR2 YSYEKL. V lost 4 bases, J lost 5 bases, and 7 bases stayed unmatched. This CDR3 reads CASSPGTGAGYGYTF. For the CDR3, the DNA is TGCGCCAGCAGCCCTGGGACAGGGGCCGGGTATGGCTACACCTTC.

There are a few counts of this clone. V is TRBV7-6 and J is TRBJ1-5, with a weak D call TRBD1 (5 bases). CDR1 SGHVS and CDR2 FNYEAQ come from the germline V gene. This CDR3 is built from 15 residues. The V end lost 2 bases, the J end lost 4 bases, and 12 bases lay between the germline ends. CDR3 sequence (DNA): TGTGCCAGCAGCTTACAATCGGGACTGAATCAGCCCCAGCATTTT. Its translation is CASSLQSGLNQPQHF.

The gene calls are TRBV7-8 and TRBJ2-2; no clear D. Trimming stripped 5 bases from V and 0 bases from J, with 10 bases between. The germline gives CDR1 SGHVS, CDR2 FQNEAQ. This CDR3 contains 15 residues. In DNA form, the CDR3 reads TGTGCCAGCAGCCAAAGGTGGACGAACACCGGGGAGCTGTTTTTT. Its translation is CASSQRWTNTGELFF.